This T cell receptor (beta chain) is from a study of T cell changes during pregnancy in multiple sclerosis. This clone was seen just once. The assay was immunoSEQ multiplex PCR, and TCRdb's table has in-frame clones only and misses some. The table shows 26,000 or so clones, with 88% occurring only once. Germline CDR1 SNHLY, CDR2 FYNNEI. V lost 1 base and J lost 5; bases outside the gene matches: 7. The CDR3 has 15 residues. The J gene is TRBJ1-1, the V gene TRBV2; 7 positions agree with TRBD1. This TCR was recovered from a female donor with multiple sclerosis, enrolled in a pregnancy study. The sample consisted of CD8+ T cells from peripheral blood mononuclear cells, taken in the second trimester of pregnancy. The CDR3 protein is CASSEDRGSRTEAFF. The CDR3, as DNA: TGTGCCAGCAGTGAAGACAGGGGAAGTAGGACTGAAGCTTTCTTT.